The 25 T cell receptor beta chains below come from one sample, sequenced in a study of siplizumab effects on memory and regulatory T cells (dated by TCRdb to about 2019). Library preparation employed the immunoSEQ multiplex PCR assay. TCRdb mirrors the immuneACCESS table, restricted to in-frame sequences. Some clones are absent from its copies; in checked studies, under half trace to an unresolved V gene, and the reason for the others is unknown. Within this sample are roughly 68,000 clones, with approximately 87% of them counted one time only. The top ten clones comprise 3.8% of the sample. The sample taken for sequencing was memory CD4+ T cells sorted from blood. The sample's cell subset or site, from its label and the paper: unstimulated CD4+ memory T cells. These receptors originate from a human donor in good health.

The chain has TRBV9 and TRBJ2-5; 10 bases fit TRBD2. The CDR3 sequence is 14 residues long. From germline, CDR1 is SGDLS and CDR2 YYNGEE. V lost 6 bases, J lost 7 bases, and 9 bases stayed unmatched. CDR3 region: CASIAKREGGTQYF. In DNA, the CDR3 is TGTGCCAGCATCGCTAAGCGGGAGGGCGGGACCCAGTACTTC.

This clone occurred a few times. The chain links TRBV7-2 to TRBJ2-1; no definite D call. The CDR3 runs to 15 residues. The germline V gene encodes CDR1 SGHTA and CDR2 FQGNSA. Trimming took 7 bases from V and 6 from J, leaving 19 bases between them. Here the CDR3 reads CASNPPPAGFNEQFF. The DNA for the CDR3 is TGTGCCAGCAACCCTCCCCCCGCTGGATTCAATGAGCAGTTCTTC.

The sample holds one count of this clone. The chain carries TRBV7-2 and TRBJ2-7, with D hard to call. Trimming took off 6 bases at V and 2 bases at J, with 14 bases between the two ends. Germline lookup yields CDR1 SGHTA and CDR2 FQGNSA. CDR3 length equals 14 residues. CDR3 sequence: CASSKVSPAYEQYF. The CDR3 nucleotides are TGTGCCAGCAGTAAGGTATCCCCCGCCTACGAGCAGTACTTC.

This clone was detected only once. The chain has TRBV7-3 and TRBJ1-3; no firm D call. The CDR3 spans 13 residues. Trimming pared 5 bases from V and 2 bases from J, leaving 7 bases between. Germline-derived CDR1 and CDR2 are SGHTA and FQGTGA. DNA for the CDR3: TGTGCCAGCAGCCCAGACACTGGAAACACCATATATTTT. Its translation is CASSPDTGNTIYF.

This rearrangement joins TRBV28 to TRBJ1-5; D is possibly TRBD1 (6 bases). The CDR3 is 15 residues long. Per germline, CDR1 MDHEN and CDR2 SYDVKM. Trimming shortened V by 7 bases and J by 7 bases, and 20 bases separated the two germline ends. As DNA, the CDR3 is TGTGCCAGCACCCAACCCAGGGGACCGTTACAGCCCCAGCATTTT. Amino acid sequence: CASTQPRGPLQPQHF.

The rearrangement uses TRBV9 and TRBJ2-3; 9 bases are shared with TRBD2. The V gene's germline CDR1 is SGDLS and CDR2 YYNGEE. J lost 6 bases, V lost 0 bases, and 5 bases had no gene match. The CDR3 consists of 15 residues. CDR3: CASSVGNSGSDTQYF. In nucleotides, the CDR3 is TGTGCCAGCAGCGTAGGTAATAGCGGGAGTGATACGCAGTATTTT.

The chain links TRBV5-1 to TRBJ2-5; D might be TRBD2 (6 bases). With 4 bases removed from V and 4 bases from J, the gap between germline ends came to 17 bases. The CDR3 runs to 15 residues. Germline V gene sequence: CDR1 SGHRS, CDR2 YFSETQ. The CDR3 DNA reads as TGCGCCAGCAGCAAGACTAGTCATGAGGGAGAGACCCAGTACTTC. Protein: CASSKTSHEGETQYF.

This clone was seen a handful of times. This rearrangement joins TRBV2 to TRBJ1-2; 7 bases line up with TRBD1. Germline CDR1 and CDR2: SNHLY and FYNNEI. V shed 6 bases and J 2 bases; nucleotides not matched to a gene: 9. There are 15 residues in the CDR3. CDR3 bases: TGTGCCAGCAGCCTAAATCAGGGGGTGAACTATGGCTACACCTTC. Its translation: CASSLNQGVNYGYTF.

V usage is TRBV9 and J usage is TRBJ2-5; unclear D gene. Germline CDR1 reads SGDLS; CDR2 reads YYNGEE. There are 16 residues in the CDR3. Trimming removed 0 bases at V and 0 bases at J, with 12 bases between. The CDR3 nucleotides read TGTGCCAGCAGCGTAGGATCCACTCCAGACCAAGAGACCCAGTACTTC. It is translated as CASSVGSTPDQETQYF.

This clone was observed a single time. V gene TRBV6-1 combines with J gene TRBJ2-5; no firm D call. The V and J ends lost 5 bases and 4 bases respectively, with 8 bases between them. CDR3 length: 12 residues. Germline V gives CDR1 MNHNS, CDR2 SASEGT. CDR3 coding DNA: TGTGCCAGCAGTTTCGTCCCAGAGACCCAGTACTTC. Its translation: CASSFVPETQYF.

The CDR3 nucleotides are TGTGCCAGCTCCCCGGAGGGGGGGCGGAAGGGCACTGAAGCTTTCTTT. Its protein product is CASSPEGGRKGTEAFF. The rearrangement joins TRBV11-2 to TRBJ1-1; D perhaps matches TRBD1 (6 bases). This CDR3 spans 16 amino acids. The V end was cut by 8 bases, the J end by 4 bases, with 23 bases between. From germline, CDR1 is SGHAT and CDR2 FQNNGV.

About this clone itself: A junction boundary mismatches the germline segment, possibly from a read error. This chain joins TRBV7-7 and TRBJ2-3; no firm D call. From germline, CDR1 is SSHAT and CDR2 FNYEAQ (reference sequence). CDR3 size: 13 residues. The CDR3 DNA is TGTGCTAGCAGCCCACGACACACCGATACGCAGTATTTT. This codes for CASSPRHTDTQYF.

V gene TRBV5-5 combines with J gene TRBJ2-5; D perhaps matches TRBD1 (6 bases). This CDR3 comprises 13 residues. Germline V gives CDR1 SGHKS, CDR2 YYEKEE (reference sequence). Between the trimmed V and J ends, which lost 4 bases and 3 bases, there was a span of 10 bases. The CDR3 DNA sequence: TGTGCCAGCAGCCCGGACAGCGAAGAGACCCAGTACTTC. Residues: CASSPDSEETQYF.

This clone appeared once. The chain combines TRBV9 with TRBJ2-1, with D perhaps matching TRBD2 (6 bases). Germline-derived CDR1 and CDR2 are SGDLS and YYNGEE. Trimming cost V 1 base and J 2 bases, with 10 bases left between them. CDR3 length: 15 residues. The CDR3 bases are TGTGCCAGCAGCGTAACGGGAGACCCCTACAATGAGCAGTTCTTC. Amino acid sequence: CASSVTGDPYNEQFF.

Only a few counts were recorded for this clone. The chain carries TRBV10-3 and TRBJ1-2; D gene uncertain. The V gene lost 4 bases and the J gene lost 0 bases, with 9 bases spanning the gap. The CDR3 spans 14 residues. Per the germline V gene, CDR1 is ENHRY and CDR2 is SYGVKD. CDR3 nucleotide sequence: TGTGCCATCAGTGCCCTGGTTTCTAACTATGGCTACACCTTC. It encodes CAISALVSNYGYTF.

This clone was seen a handful of times. V gene TRBV6-5 combines with J gene TRBJ2-7, with 12 nucleotides matching TRBD2. Looked up from germline, CDR1 is MNHEY and CDR2 is SVGAGI. The CDR3 runs 16 residues. The V and J ends lost 4 bases and 3 bases, in that order; junction bases with no gene match: 7. In nucleotides, the CDR3 is TGTGCCAGCAGTTCCCGGACTAGCGGGAATTTCTACGAGCAGTACTTC. This encodes CASSSRTSGNFYEQYF.

V usage is TRBV7-9 and J usage is TRBJ2-7; D is possibly TRBD2 (7 bases). Between the trimmed V and J ends, which lost 7 bases and 7 bases, there was a span of 32 bases. Germline values: CDR1 SEHNR, CDR2 FQNEAQ (reference sequence). This CDR3 spans 18 amino acids. CDR3 residues: CASILGGAGTILAQEQYF. The CDR3 DNA is TGTGCCAGCATCCTAGGGGGGGCAGGGACAATTCTTGCTCAAGAGCAGTACTTC.

V gene TRBV23-1 combines with J gene TRBJ2-1; the D gene is possibly TRBD2 (6 bases). TRBV23-1 is reported as an ORF; its role is uncertain. The length of the CDR3 is 18 residues. V shed 3 bases and J shed 0 bases, with 18 bases lying between them. The CDR3 DNA reads TGCGCCAGCAGTCACCACGGGGCGGGGCGGAGCTCCTACAATGAGCAGTTCTTC. It encodes CASSHHGAGRSSYNEQFF.

The rearrangement uses TRBV6-4 and TRBJ1-2, with D possibly matching TRBD1 (6 bases). V shed 4 bases and J shed 6 bases, with 15 bases lying between them. The CDR3 covers 14 residues. CDR1 and CDR2 (germline): MRHNA, SNTAGT. The CDR3 nucleotides read TGTGCCAGCAGTGGATCACAGGGAAGGGATGGCTACACCTTC. Its translation: CASSGSQGRDGYTF.

The J gene is TRBJ2-2, the V gene TRBV6-1; TRBD2 is a possible D gene (5 bases). Trimming left V 6 bases short and J 0 bases short, with 8 bases between. This CDR3 contains 14 residues. Germline CDR1 is MNHNS and CDR2 is SASEGT. The DNA of the CDR3 is TGTGCCAGCAGAGCGGCCGCGAACACCGGGGAGCTGTTTTTT. Translating it yields CASRAAANTGELFF.

The chain uses TRBV7-6 and TRBJ2-5; 12 bases align to TRBD2. V dropped 0 bases and J dropped 0; count of bases not matched to a gene: 5. This CDR3 has 18 amino acids. The V gene's germline CDR1 is SGHVS and CDR2 FNYEAQ. As DNA, the CDR3 is TGTGCCAGCAGCTTAGCTCCGGGGACTAGCGGGTACCAAGAGACCCAGTACTTC. Residues: CASSLAPGTSGYQETQYF. The full variable domain, rest sourced from reference TRBV7-6 and TRBJ2-5, is GAGVSQSPRYKVTKRGQDVALRCDPISGHVSLYWYRQALGQGPEFLTYFNYEAQQDKSGLPNDRFSAERPEGSISTLTIQRTEQRDSAMYRCASSLAPGTSGYQETQYFGPGTRLLVL.

This rearrangement joins TRBV11-2 to TRBJ2-4; D is undetermined. The V and J ends lost 5 bases and 6 bases respectively, with 11 bases between them. From germline, CDR1 is SGHAT and CDR2 FQNNGV. There are 13 residues in the CDR3. The DNA of the CDR3 is TGTGCCAGCAGCCCGGTGGGCGTAAACATTCAGTACTTC. Translating it yields CASSPVGVNIQYF.

V usage is TRBV6-5 and J usage is TRBJ2-5, with unresolved D. Trimming left V 5 bases short and J 7 bases short, with 14 bases between. The CDR3 contains 13 residues. CDR1 and CDR2 from the germline V gene are MNHEY and SVGAGI. The CDR3 DNA sequence: TGTGCCAGCAGTGAGAGCCCAGCGTCGACCCAGTACTTC. Its translation is CASSESPASTQYF.

The gene calls are TRBV29-1 and TRBJ2-5; 8 bases are a match to TRBD2. J gave up 9 bases and V 7 bases, and 10 bases lay outside the gene matches. In germline, CDR1 is SQVTM, CDR2 ANQGSEA. This CDR3 comprises 12 residues. The chain's CDR3 is CSAQGGRRAQYF. The CDR3 region has the DNA TGCAGCGCCCAGGGCGGGAGGAGAGCCCAGTACTTC.

In this sample, this clone turned up a few times. The chain recombines TRBV10-1 with TRBJ1-1; a weak D match, TRBD1 (5 bases). CDR3 size: 17 residues. V lost 6 bases, J lost 1 base, and 21 bases lay in between. Germline CDR1 and CDR2: WNHNN and SYGVQD (reference sequence). The CDR3 DNA follows: TGCGCCAGCAGCGATAGGACACCCGAAGCTCCGAACACTGAAGCTTTCTTT. Residues: CASSDRTPEAPNTEAFF.